One T cell receptor beta chain is described in this entry. Its antigen is undetermined. This sample is part of a study of response to subunit inactivated influenza vaccine. TCRdb passed the RT-PCR reads through MiXCR, listing each CDR3 protein once. The sample yields 560,000 or so distinct CDR3 sequences, under 9% seen once. V lost 3 bases to trimming and J lost 9 bases, with 15 bases between them. The length of the CDR3 is 15 residues. Germline V CDR1 and CDR2: MNHEY, SMNVEV (reference sequence). Study results and caveats: Authors suggested each seasonal flu vaccination may recruit only limited numbers of new T cells.

The sequence came from a man between 45 and 75 years old who received an inactivated influenza vaccine. This sample comprised PBMCs from blood, obtained roughly 24 months after vaccination. This chain uses TRBV27 with TRBJ1-6; D gene unclear. The CDR3 DNA follows: TGTGCCAGCAGTTTCACTCGACCGGGTTTTTCACCCCTCCACTTT. This translates into CASSFTRPGFSPLHF.